This T cell receptor (beta chain) was identified in a study of T cell responses to AZD1222 COVID-19 vaccine. The germline V gene encodes CDR1 DFQATT and CDR2 SNEGSKA (reference sequence). V was pared by 6 bases and J by 3 bases, with 8 bases between. CDR3 size: 11 residues. The sample holds a few counts of this clone. Its specificity is unknown. This table comes from immunoSEQ multiplex PCR, and its TCRdb copy is limited to in-frame clones, with some not included. The table has around 160,000 clones, around 94% seen once; the top ten hold over 4.5%. Pooled together were second doses at about 4 or about 12 weeks. Study conclusions and caveats: Two AZD1222 administrations were followed by greater Spike-specific TCR breadth and depth. Females made up more of the donors, who were largely white British, and clonal diversity may have come out too low. Repertoire collection took place solely once the T cell response had peaked.

The V and J genes are TRBV20-1 and TRBJ1-2; the D is unclear. This clonotype was obtained from an adult who received the AZD1222 COVID-19 vaccine. The material was peripheral blood, obtained 28 days after the second AZD1222 dose. This chain's CDR3 is CSANMDYGYTF. The CDR3 region has the DNA TGCAGTGCAAACATGGACTATGGCTACACCTTC.